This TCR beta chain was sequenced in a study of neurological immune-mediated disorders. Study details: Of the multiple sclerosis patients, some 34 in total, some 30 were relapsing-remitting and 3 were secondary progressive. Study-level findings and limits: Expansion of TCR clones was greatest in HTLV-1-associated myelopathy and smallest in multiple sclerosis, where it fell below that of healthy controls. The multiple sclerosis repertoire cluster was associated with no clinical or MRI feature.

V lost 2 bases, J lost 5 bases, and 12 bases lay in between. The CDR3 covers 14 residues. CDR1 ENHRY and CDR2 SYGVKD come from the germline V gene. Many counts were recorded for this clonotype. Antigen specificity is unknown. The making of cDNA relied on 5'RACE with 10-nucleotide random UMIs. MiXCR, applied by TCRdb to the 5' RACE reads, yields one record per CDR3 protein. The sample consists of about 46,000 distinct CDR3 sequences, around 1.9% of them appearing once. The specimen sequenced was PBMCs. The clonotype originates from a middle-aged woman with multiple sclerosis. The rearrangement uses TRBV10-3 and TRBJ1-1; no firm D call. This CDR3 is CAISEQVVNTEAFF. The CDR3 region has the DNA TGTGCCATCAGTGAGCAGGTGGTTAATACTGAAGCTTTCTTT.